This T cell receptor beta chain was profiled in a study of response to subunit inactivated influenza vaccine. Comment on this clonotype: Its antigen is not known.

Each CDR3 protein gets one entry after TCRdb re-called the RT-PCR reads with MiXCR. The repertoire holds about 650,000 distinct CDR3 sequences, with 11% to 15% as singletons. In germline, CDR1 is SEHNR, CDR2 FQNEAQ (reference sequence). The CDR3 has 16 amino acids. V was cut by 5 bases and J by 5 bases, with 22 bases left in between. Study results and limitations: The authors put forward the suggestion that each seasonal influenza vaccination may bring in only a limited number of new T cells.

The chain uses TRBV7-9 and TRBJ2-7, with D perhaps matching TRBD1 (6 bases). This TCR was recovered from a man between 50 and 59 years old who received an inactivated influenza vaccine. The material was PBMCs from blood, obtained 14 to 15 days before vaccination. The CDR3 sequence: CASSDHRDQQGDEQYF. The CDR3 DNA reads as TGTGCCAGCAGCGACCACAGGGACCAGCAAGGGGACGAGCAGTACTTC.